These 12 T cell receptor beta chains share one sample of origin, sequenced in a study of shared clonotypes between healthy human individuals. Produced via immunoSEQ multiplex PCR; TCRdb's table is partial and in-frame only. The sample holds just over 2,000,000 clones; 90% to 95% are singletons and the top ten take under 0.15%. The specimen was naive CD4+ T cells sorted from blood. Noted subset: CD45RA+ positively selected. The receptors here all came from a man aged 18 to 30 in good health.

V is TRBV5-1 and J is TRBJ1-5; D is ambiguous. Per germline, CDR1 SGHRS and CDR2 YFSETQ. V was shortened by 6 bases and J by 0 bases, with 16 bases between the two germline ends. The CDR3 consists of 16 residues. CDR3: CASNNGGRFSNQPQHF. CDR3 in DNA: TGCGCCAGCAACAACGGTGGCCGGTTTAGCAATCAGCCCCAGCATTTT.

The chain combines TRBV27 with TRBJ2-5, with 8 bases aligning to TRBD1. This CDR3 region has 17 residues. CDR1 and CDR2 from the germline V gene are MNHEY and SMNVEV (reference sequence). Trimming took 6 bases from V and 4 from J; bases not matched to a gene: 16. The CDR3 DNA is TGTGCCAGCAGAAGTCGGTATTCGGACAGGGTGGCAGAGACCCAGTACTTC. Translating gives CASRSRYSDRVAETQYF.

J is TRBJ2-2 and V is TRBV5-1; no clear D gene. Germline CDR1 reads SGHRS; CDR2 reads YFSETQ. The CDR3 has 15 amino acids. V lost 2 bases and J lost 0, with 8 bases in between. As DNA, the CDR3 is TGCGCCAGCAGCTTCCAGGCCGCGAACACCGGGGAGCTGTTTTTT. Translating gives CASSFQAANTGELFF.

This clone was observed once. The V gene is TRBV7-2, the J gene TRBJ2-5; D possibly corresponds to TRBD2 (5 bases). This CDR3 has 15 residues. V was trimmed by 0 bases and J by 5 bases, leaving 13 bases between them. CDR1 is SGHTA, CDR2 FQGNSA, per germline. The CDR3 protein is CASSLAGPRVETQYF. CDR3 coding DNA: TGTGCCAGCAGCTTAGCGGGCCCGAGGGTCGAGACCCAGTACTTC.

The chain uses TRBV28 and TRBJ2-3, with D possibly being TRBD1 (6 bases). The V and J ends lost 8 bases and 1 base respectively, with 16 bases between them. CDR1 MDHEN and CDR2 SYDVKM come from the germline V gene. The CDR3 spans 15 residues. CDR3 amino acids: CASGLTGAGTDTQYF. The CDR3 DNA reads TGTGCCAGCGGCCTGACAGGAGCGGGCACAGATACGCAGTATTTT.

The V call is TRBV7-2, the J call TRBJ2-1; 11 bases map to TRBD1. The CDR3 contains 15 residues. The J segment lost 4 bases and the V segment lost 5 bases, leaving 4 bases of the junction unmatched. CDR1 and CDR2 from the germline V gene are SGHTA and FQGNSA. CDR3 amino acids: CASSTGTGGYNEQFF. As DNA, the CDR3 is TGTGCCAGCAGCACCGGGACAGGGGGTTACAATGAGCAGTTCTTC.

This chain connects TRBV9 to TRBJ2-7; D unresolved. Germline loops: CDR1 SGDLS, CDR2 YYNGEE. The CDR3 runs to 14 residues. V was trimmed by 0 bases and J by 2 bases, leaving 9 bases between them. DNA of the CDR3: TGTGCCAGCAGCGTAGAACAGTTCCCCTACGAGCAGTACTTC. Residues: CASSVEQFPYEQYF. Full variable domain (outside the CDR3, taken from reference TRBV9 and TRBJ2-7): DSGVTQTPKHLITATGQRVTLRCSPRSGDLSVYWYQQSLDQGLQFLIQYYNGEERAKGNILERFSAQQFPDLHSELNLSSLELGDSALYFCASSVEQFPYEQYFGPGTRLTVT.

The chain employs TRBV28 and TRBJ1-2, with 7 positions matching TRBD1. Germline assignment: CDR1 MDHEN and CDR2 SYDVKM. The V segment lost 5 bases and the J segment 8 bases; nucleotides outside the gene matches: 5. The CDR3 contains 12 residues. The chain's CDR3 is CASSLMDRGYTF. The CDR3 region has the DNA TGTGCCAGCAGTCTAATGGACAGGGGCTACACCTTC.

CDR3 in amino acids: CASNQIRGAADTQYF. CDR3 sequence (DNA): TGTGCCAGCAACCAAATACGTGGCGCGGCAGATACGCAGTATTTT. This chain connects TRBV6-1 to TRBJ2-3; D is ambiguous. This CDR3 region has 15 residues. Germline values: CDR1 MNHNS, CDR2 SASEGT. V was clipped by 7 bases and J by 4 bases, with 18 bases between them.

As for this clone: This sample includes further DNA sequences coding for the same CDR3. The rearrangement joins TRBV4-1 to TRBJ2-1; 9 nucleotides agree with TRBD2. From germline, CDR1 is MGHRA and CDR2 YSYEKL. J gave up 2 bases and V 1 base, and 3 bases lay outside the gene matches. This CDR3 has 16 residues. CDR3 loop: CASSQGPSGTYNEQFF. The CDR3 coding sequence is TGCGCCAGCAGCCAAGGTCCTAGCGGGACCTACAATGAGCAGTTCTTC.

This chain uses TRBV11-2 with TRBJ2-7; 7 bases fit TRBD1. CDR1 is SGHAT, CDR2 FQNNGV, per germline. J gave up 4 bases and V 5 bases, and 11 bases lay outside the gene matches. The CDR3 extends over 15 amino acids. CDR3 sequence: CASSPLTGKIYEQYF. The CDR3 DNA sequence: TGTGCCAGCAGCCCTTTGACAGGGAAGATATACGAGCAGTACTTC.

This sequence joins TRBV20-1 and TRBJ2-1; D is undetermined. This CDR3 has 10 residues. Germline V CDR1 and CDR2: DFQATT, SNEGSKA (reference sequence). V was trimmed by 5 bases and J by 4 bases, leaving 3 bases between them. CDR3: CSAHYNEQFF. CDR3 nucleotide sequence: TGCAGTGCTCATTACAATGAGCAGTTCTTC.